This is a list of T cell receptor beta chains from one sample in a study of beta chain features in type 1 diabetes. Here immunoSEQ multiplex PCR was the method, and the copy in TCRdb shows in-frame clones only, minus some. The sample yields 350,000 to 450,000 clones, roughly 12% seen once. The material sequenced was naive CD4+ T cells from blood. The receptors shown here come from a woman aged 18-29 years with type 1 diabetes. The CDR3 runs from the conserved cysteine through the conserved F or W. D genes are given only for firm matches. Clone size is stated in some rows and not others, as once, few, many or a class when expanded.

j_gene	v_gene	abundance	d_gene	CDR3nt	CDR3aa
TRBJ2-5	TRBV9	few	NA	TGTGCCAGCACCCCTGGAGGGCAGCCAAGGGAGACCCAGTACTTC	CASTPGGQPRETQYF
TRBJ1-2	TRBV2	NA	TRBD1	TGTGCCAGGCAGGACAGGGGACGCGGCTACACCTTC	CARQDRGRGYTF
TRBJ2-3	TRBV9	NA	TRBD2	TGTGCCAGCAGCCCAAGTAGGCTAGCGGGACACGATACGCAGTATTTT	CASSPSRLAGHDTQYF
TRBJ2-7	TRBV18	NA	TRBD1	TGTGCCAGCTCACAGGGACAGCCCTACGAGCAGTACTTC	CASSQGQPYEQYF
TRBJ1-5	TRBV4-1	NA	TRBD1	TGCGCCAGCAGCCAAGATTGGGGACAGGGTACGGGTCAGCCCCAGCATTTT	CASSQDWGQGTGQPQHF
TRBJ2-5	TRBV11-2	NA	TRBD2	TGTGCCAGCAGCTCCCCGGGGGGCGGGAGGGCAGGGACCCAGTACTTC	CASSSPGGGRAGTQYF
TRBJ2-7	TRBV30	NA	NA	TGTGCCTGGAGTCTCGGAGGGTCGGACGAGCAGTACTTC	CAWSLGGSDEQYF
TRBJ2-7	TRBV11-2	NA	NA	TGTGCCAGCAGCTTCAAGCCGGGAAGGGAGCAGTACTTC	CASSFKPGREQYF
TRBJ1-1	TRBV2	once	NA	TGTGCCAGCAGTGATATACAGGGAATGTTCGAAGCTTTCTTT	CASSDIQGMFEAFF
TRBJ2-1	TRBV20-1	few	NA	TGCAGTGCTAGTCGGAGGAATGAGCAGTTCTTC	CSASRRNEQFF